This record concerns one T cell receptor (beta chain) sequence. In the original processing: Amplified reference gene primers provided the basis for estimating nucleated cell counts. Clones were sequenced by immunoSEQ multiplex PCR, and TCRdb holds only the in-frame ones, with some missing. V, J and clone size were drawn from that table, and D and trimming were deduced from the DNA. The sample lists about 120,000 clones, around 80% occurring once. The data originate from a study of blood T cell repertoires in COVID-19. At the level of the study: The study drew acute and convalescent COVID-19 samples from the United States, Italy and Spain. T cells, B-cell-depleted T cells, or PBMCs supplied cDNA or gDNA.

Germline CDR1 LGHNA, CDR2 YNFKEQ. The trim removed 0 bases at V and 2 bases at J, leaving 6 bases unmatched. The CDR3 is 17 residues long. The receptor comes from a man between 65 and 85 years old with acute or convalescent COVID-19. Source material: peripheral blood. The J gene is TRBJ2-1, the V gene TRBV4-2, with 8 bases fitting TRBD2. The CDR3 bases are TGTGCCAGCAGCCAAGATCTCCGGGGGGGCCCCTACAATGAGCAGTTCTTC. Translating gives CASSQDLRGGPYNEQFF.